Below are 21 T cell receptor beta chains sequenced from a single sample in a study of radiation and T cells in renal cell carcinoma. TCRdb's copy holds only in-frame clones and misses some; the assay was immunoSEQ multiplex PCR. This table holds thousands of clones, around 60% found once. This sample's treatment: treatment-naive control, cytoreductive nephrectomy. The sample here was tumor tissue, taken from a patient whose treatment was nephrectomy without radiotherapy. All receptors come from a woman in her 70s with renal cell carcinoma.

CDR3 loop: CASSLESNQPQHF. The CDR3 DNA reads as TGCGCCAGCAGCTTGGAAAGCAATCAGCCCCAGCATTTT. This rearrangement joins TRBV5-1 to TRBJ1-5, with unresolved D. Trimming took 0 bases from V and 1 from J, leaving 2 bases between them. CDR1 SGHRS and CDR2 YFSETQ come from the germline V gene. CDR3 length equals 13 residues.

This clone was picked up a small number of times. CDR3 coding DNA: TGTGCCACCAGCAGAGACACGGGCCAAAATCAGCCCCAGCATTTT. Residues: CATSRDTGQNQPQHF. The J gene is TRBJ1-5, the V gene TRBV15; D uncertain. Trimming left V 0 bases short and J 4 bases short, with 10 bases between. The CDR3 runs 15 residues. The germline V gene has CDR1 LNHNV and CDR2 YYDKDF (reference sequence). The full variable domain, rest sourced from reference TRBV15 and TRBJ1-5, is DAMVIQNPRYQVTQFGKPVTLSCSQTLNHNVMYWYQQKSSQAPKLLFHYYDKDFNNEADTPDNFQSRRPNTSFCFLDIRSPGLGDTAMYLCATSRDTGQNQPQHFGDGTRLSIL.

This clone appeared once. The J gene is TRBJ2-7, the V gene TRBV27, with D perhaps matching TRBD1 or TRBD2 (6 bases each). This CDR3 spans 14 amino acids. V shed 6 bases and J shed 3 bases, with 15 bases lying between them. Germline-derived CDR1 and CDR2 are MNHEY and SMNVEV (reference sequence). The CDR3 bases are TGTGCCAGCAGCCAAGGGGGGTGGGACTACGAGCAGTACTTC. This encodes CASSQGGWDYEQYF.

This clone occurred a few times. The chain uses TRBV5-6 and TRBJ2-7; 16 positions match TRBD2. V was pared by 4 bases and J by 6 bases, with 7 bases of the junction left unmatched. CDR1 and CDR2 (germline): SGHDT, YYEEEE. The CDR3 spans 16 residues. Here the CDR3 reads CASSAGTSGGVGEQYF. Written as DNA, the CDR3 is TGTGCCAGCAGCGCCGGGACTAGCGGGGGGGTCGGCGAGCAGTACTTC.

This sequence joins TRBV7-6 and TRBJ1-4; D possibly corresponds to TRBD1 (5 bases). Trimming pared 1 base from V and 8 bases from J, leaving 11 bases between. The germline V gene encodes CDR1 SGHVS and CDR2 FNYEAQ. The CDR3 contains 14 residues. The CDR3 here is CASSLGGFGEKLFF. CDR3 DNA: TGTGCCAGCAGCTTAGGGGGGTTCGGGGAAAAACTGTTTTTT.

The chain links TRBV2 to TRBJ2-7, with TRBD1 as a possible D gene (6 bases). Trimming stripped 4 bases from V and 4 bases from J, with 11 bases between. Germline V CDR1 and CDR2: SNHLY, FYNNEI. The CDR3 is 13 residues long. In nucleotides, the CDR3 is TGTGCCAGCAGTGGGACAGCCCTTTACGAGCAGTACTTC. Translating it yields CASSGTALYEQYF.

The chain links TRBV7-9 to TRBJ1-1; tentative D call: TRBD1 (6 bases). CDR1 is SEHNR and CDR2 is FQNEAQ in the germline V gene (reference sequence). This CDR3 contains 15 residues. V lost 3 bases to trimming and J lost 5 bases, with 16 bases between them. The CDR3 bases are TGTGCCAGCAGCTTGGGGGGGCTTAGTGGAACTGAAGCTTTCTTT. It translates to CASSLGGLSGTEAFF.

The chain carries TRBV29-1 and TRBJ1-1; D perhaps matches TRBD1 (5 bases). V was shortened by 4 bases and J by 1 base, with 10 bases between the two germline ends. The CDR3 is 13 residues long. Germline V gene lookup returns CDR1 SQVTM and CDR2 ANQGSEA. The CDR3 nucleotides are TGCAGCGTTGTCCCGGGGCCGAACACTGAAGCTTTCTTT. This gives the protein CSVVPGPNTEAFF.

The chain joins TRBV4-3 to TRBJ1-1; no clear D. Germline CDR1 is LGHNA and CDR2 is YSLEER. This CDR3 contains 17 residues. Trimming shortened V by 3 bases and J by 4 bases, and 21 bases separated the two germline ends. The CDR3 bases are TGCGCCAGCAGCCATACATGGACTGCACCTGGAGGCACTGAAGCTTTCTTT. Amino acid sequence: CASSHTWTAPGGTEAFF.

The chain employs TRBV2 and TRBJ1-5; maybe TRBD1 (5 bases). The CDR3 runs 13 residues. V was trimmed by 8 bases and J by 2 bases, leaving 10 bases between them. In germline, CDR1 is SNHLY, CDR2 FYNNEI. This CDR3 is CASCRDGNQPQHF. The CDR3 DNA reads TGTGCCAGCTGCAGGGATGGCAATCAGCCCCAGCATTTT.

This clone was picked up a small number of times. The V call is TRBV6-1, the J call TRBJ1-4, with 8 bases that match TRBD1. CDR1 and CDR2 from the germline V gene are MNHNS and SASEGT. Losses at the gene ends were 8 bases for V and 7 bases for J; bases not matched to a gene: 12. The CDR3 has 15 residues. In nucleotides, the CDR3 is TGTGCCAGCCTTGATACGGGACAGGTTCTTGAAAAACTGTTTTTT. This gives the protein CASLDTGQVLEKLFF.

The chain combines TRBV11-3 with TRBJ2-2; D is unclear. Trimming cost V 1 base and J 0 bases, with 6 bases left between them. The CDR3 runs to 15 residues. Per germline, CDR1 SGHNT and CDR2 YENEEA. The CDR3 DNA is TGTGCCAGCAGCTTAGGGCCCGCGAACACCGGGGAGCTGTTTTTT. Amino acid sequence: CASSLGPANTGELFF.

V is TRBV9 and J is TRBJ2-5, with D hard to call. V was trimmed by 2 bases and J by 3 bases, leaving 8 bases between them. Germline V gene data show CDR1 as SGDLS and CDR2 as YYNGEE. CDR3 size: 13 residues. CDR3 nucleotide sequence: TGTGCCAGCAGCGTCGGTTCAGAAGAGACCCAGTACTTC. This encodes CASSVGSEETQYF.

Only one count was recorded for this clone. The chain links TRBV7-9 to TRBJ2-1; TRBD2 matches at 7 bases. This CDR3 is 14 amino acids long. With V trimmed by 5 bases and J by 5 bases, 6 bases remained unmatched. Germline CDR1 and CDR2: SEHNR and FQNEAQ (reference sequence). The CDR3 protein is CASSPGLADNEQFF. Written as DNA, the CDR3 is TGTGCCAGCAGCCCTGGGCTAGCGGACAATGAGCAGTTCTTC.

The CDR3 DNA sequence: TGTGCCAGTAGTATGGGTGGCACCTTTAATGAAAAACTGTTTTTT. Protein: CASSMGGTFNEKLFF. The chain employs TRBV19 and TRBJ1-4; unclear D gene. V lost 3 bases and J 4 bases, leaving 12 bases between the germline ends. This CDR3 region has 15 residues. Germline V gives CDR1 LNHDA, CDR2 SQIVND (reference sequence). Full variable domain (remainder filled in from reference TRBV19 and TRBJ1-4): DGGITQSPKYLFRKEGQNVTLSCEQNLNHDAMYWYRQDPGQGLRLIYYSQIVNDFQKGDIAEGYSVSREKKESFPLTVTSAQKNPTAFYLCASSMGGTFNEKLFFGSGTQLSVL.

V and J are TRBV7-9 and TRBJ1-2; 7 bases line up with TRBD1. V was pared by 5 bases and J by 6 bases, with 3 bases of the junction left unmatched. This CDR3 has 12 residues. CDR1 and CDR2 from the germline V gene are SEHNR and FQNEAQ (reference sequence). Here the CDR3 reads CASSQGQDGYTF. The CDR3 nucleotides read TGTGCCAGCAGCCAAGGACAGGATGGCTACACCTTC.

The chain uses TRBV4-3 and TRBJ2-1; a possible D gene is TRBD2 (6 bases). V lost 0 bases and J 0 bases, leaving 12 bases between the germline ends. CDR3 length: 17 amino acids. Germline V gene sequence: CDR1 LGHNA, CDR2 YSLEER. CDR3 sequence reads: CASSQDLGGSSYNEQFF. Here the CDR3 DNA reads TGCGCCAGCAGCCAAGATCTGGGGGGTAGCTCCTACAATGAGCAGTTCTTC.

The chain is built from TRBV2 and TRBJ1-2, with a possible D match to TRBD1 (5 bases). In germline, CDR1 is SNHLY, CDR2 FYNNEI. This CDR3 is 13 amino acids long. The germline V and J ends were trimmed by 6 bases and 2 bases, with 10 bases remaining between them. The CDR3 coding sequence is TGTGCCAGCAGGCAGGGACCGAACTATGGCTACACCTTC. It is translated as CASRQGPNYGYTF.

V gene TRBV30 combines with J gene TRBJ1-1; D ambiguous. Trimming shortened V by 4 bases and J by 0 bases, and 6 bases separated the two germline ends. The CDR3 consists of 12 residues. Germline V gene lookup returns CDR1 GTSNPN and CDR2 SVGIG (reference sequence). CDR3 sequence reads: CAWKTMNTEAFF. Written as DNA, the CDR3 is TGTGCCTGGAAAACAATGAACACTGAAGCTTTCTTT. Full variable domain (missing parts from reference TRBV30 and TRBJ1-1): SQTIHQWPATLVQPVGSPLSLECTVEGTSNPNLYWYRQAAGRGLQLLFYSVGIGQISSEVPQNLSASRPQDRQFILSSKKLLLSDSGFYLCAWKTMNTEAFFGQGTRLTVV.

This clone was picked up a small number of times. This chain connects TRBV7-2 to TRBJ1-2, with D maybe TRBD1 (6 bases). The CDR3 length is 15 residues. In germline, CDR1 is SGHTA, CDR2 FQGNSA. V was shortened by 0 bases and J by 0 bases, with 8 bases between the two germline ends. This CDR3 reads CASSLAAGANYGYTF. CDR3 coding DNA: TGTGCCAGCAGCTTAGCTGCAGGGGCTAACTATGGCTACACCTTC.

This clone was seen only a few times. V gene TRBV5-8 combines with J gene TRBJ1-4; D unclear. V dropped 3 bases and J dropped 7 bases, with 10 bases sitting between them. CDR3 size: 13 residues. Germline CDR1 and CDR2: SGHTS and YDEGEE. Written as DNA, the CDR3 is TGTGCCAGCAGCTCCCGGAAAGTTGAAAAACTGTTTTTT. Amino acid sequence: CASSSRKVEKLFF.